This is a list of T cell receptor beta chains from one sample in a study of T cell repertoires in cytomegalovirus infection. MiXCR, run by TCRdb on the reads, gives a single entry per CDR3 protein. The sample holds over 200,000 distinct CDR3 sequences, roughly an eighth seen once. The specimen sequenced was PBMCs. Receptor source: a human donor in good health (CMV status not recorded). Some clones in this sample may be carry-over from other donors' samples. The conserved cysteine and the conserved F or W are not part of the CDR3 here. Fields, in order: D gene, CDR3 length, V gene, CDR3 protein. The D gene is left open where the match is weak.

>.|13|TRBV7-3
ASSLGGRVDETQY
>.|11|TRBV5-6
ASSLAAGTEAF
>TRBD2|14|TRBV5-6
ASSRGGLAIYNEQF
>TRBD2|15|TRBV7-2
ASSLVRLAGGYNEQF
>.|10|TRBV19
ASKERTSEAF
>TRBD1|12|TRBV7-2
ASSHRQGQETQY
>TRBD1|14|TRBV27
ASSLPGQRNIHEQY
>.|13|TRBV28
ASSLTVRMNTEAF
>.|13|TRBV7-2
ASSLIAAITDTQY
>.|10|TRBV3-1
ASSQLADTQY
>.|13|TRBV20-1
SARDVGISNQPQH
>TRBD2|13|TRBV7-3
ASATSGRNTGELF
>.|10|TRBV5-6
ASSFIGDEQF
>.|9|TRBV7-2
ASSRADTQY
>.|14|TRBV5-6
ASSGWGSSLTDTQY
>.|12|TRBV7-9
ASSVRDSKNIQY
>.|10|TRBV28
ARRGRRETQY
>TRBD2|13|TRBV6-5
ASSSGTSGTDTQY
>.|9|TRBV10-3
APYSGGEQY
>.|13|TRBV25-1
ASSEYGKSYNEQF